Given below is one TCR beta chain in context. Its antigen specificity is not known. No base quality values were provided; no much bigger clone lies one nucleotide off. Other DNA sequences from this sample encode an identical CDR3 as well. The data were taken from a study of cytomegalovirus exposure and HLA in healthy donors listed by TCRdb under 2017. Describing the broader study: An earlier analysis of several hundred of the donors reported 276 Gb of sequence data and around 100 million unique TCR beta sequences obtained from 180 million or so T cells. About 300 gigabases of sequencing data and 78 million or so unique TCR sequences were included in an early release covering roughly 600 HLA-typed donors. The genetic ancestry cluster associated with self-reported Caucasian donors included around 76% of the roughly 410 genotyped donors. The aim of the study was to test whether cataloging public T cell receptors could identify signatures of past pathogen exposure. Using immunosequencing, the study profiled T cell repertoires from 550 to 750 subjects and related those repertoires to cytomegalovirus serostatus. Along with the approximately 670-subject first cohort, a separate validation cohort of over a hundred different subjects was used. To predict cytomegalovirus infection status, the study brought together high-throughput TCR immunosequencing, statistical association of individual TCRs with disease status, and machine learning. A later analysis re-analyzed previously published TCR beta repertoires from hundreds of donors and added high-resolution HLA genotyping to study TCR occurrence patterns. The later analysis used no new phenotypic data to find candidate immune exposures, relying instead on TCR beta sequences and their occurrence across donors. An earlier analysis of approximately 630 of the donors applied high-throughput TCR beta sequencing to assess whether each TCR beta V gene segment acted as functional or pseudogenic. Donor age, sex, ethnicity and CMV serostatus were compiled alongside the repertoire data. A later genetic analysis used genome-wide SNP genotypes for about 60% of the roughly 670 donors, treating that subset as a discovery cohort. All discovery cohort repertoires had been generated using a single sequencing platform. HLA typing covered class I and class II loci at four-digit resolution. Typing coverage differed by locus: A, B, C, DRB1 and DQB1 were typed in roughly 629-630 donors, DQA1 in 500 to 550, DPA1 in some 600, and DPB1 in around 490. Four or five DR-DQ haplotypes were handled as single units for association and clustering, since linkage in the cohort was strong. On average, roughly 250,000 unique TCR beta nucleotide sequences were sequenced per donor among about 400 genotyped donors of the cohort, with about 17% of those sequences being non-productive.

Sequences MRHNA (CDR1) and SNTAGT (CDR2) are obtained from the germline V gene. The CDR3 numbers 19 residues from cysteine through phenylalanine. The sequence is cut down to CDR3 DNA, 57 bases in frame from base 1. V and J are trimmed by 3 bases and 1 base, and the gene matches miss 14 bases of the junction. Study-level results and caveats: Most CMV-associated TCR beta chains appeared to be HLA-restricted in a later analysis, and the HLA associations seemed to be driven largely by CMV exposure. In a later analysis, HLA-associated TCR beta chains were found to be more clonally expanded and to have lower generation probabilities than equally common non-associated chains. A later analysis reported that several top co-occurrence clusters appeared linked to parvovirus B19, influenza, CMV and Epstein-Barr virus. Linkage disequilibrium might explain the correlated functional status among segregating V segments, but an unknown experimental factor could not be ruled out. Only TCR beta chains were sequenced in this cohort, and the absence of alpha or paired-chain data limited detectable features. Cytomegalovirus status was reported to be diagnosed by the classifier with high specificity and sensitivity in both the original and validation cohorts. The 87-base-pair reads could not distinguish some IMGT-functional V segments, including TRBV6-2 and TRBV6-3, so those segments were excluded. The earlier analysis of approximately 590 of the donors excluded 15 to 20 rarely observed V segments, including chromosome 9 orphons, because counts were too low. A later analysis found that TCR association rates varied across HLA loci, with DRB1 alleles showing the most associated TCRs and HLA-C alleles the fewest. It was suggested by the authors that the approach could potentially be generalized to other disease states and immunological phenotypes. Strong co-occurrence of HLA alleles, especially DR and DQ, made assigning TCR associations to individual alleles difficult. A further reported finding was that TCR beta sequences accurately predicted the HLA-A and HLA-B alleles for most subjects in the first cohort. V-gene and J-gene trimming of TCR beta chains was associated with a missense DCLRE1C variant in a later genetic analysis, and the association was replicated in an independent cohort. In a later analysis, about 17,000 TCR beta sequences were associated with specific HLA alleles at a false discovery rate of 0.05. An earlier analysis of approximately 540 of the donors showed that most TCR beta V segments appeared in productive rearrangements either about 87% or about 30% of the time, which broadly matched IMGT annotations. For the cohort, immune exposure information was limited to CMV serostatus. Because HLA typing was unavailable for some donors at each locus, only the typed subset was used in association tests. A cluster of highly shared sequence variants was judged likely to represent a technical artifact of the sequencing pipeline. Most TCR sequences were observed very rarely across donors, whereas some public TCRs were present in many individuals. The study listed around 160 TCR beta chains as associated with cytomegalovirus. Sequencing depth was assumed to be roughly uniform across donors in the presence/absence analyses, though that assumption may not hold. According to a later genetic analysis, donors in an Asian-associated ancestry cluster had fewer N-insertions in productive TCRs than the roughly 670-donor mean. In vitro tests confirmed that a few of the cytomegalovirus-associated TCR beta chains recognize cytomegalovirus antigens.

The cohort comprised 710 or so healthy bone marrow donors. At the time of sampling, all cohort members were nominally healthy, though unrecorded immune exposures were likely present. The donor was CMV seronegative and was included in the group of a few hundred seronegative cohort members. A peripheral blood sample was collected from each donor, and TCR beta sequencing was performed on peripheral blood mononuclear cells. The Qiagen DNeasy Blood Extraction Kit was used to extract genomic DNA from the blood cell samples. Library prep was done by the immunoSEQ multiplex PCR assay. For the multiplex PCR, a mixture combining 60 forward primers for TCR Vbeta segments and 13 reverse primers for TCR Jbeta segments was used. The CDR3 region of rearranged TCR beta genes was amplified from genomic DNA with a multiplex PCR assay. The Illumina HiSeq System was used to sequence the amplified TCR beta libraries as 87-base-pair reads. The study's own analysis went as follows. Across the 500 to 750 repertoires, a later analysis counted roughly 84 million unique TCR beta chains, 9.5 million to 13 million of which were shared by at least two donors. Raw reads were error-corrected and collapsed into unique sequences with a nearest-neighbor algorithm that merged closely related sequences to remove PCR and sequencing errors. Alignment of CDR3 sequences to IMGT reference sequences was used to assign V, D and J gene segments. For a sequence to be retained, a match of at least six nucleotides to both a V gene segment and a J gene segment was required. Rearrangements were called productive when the CDR3 lacked stop codons and stayed in frame with V and J; all others were non-productive. CDR3 was defined according to IMGT convention as the region running from the second conserved V-encoded cysteine to the conserved J-encoded phenylalanine. The earlier analysis of 550 to 650 of the donors excluded any sequence lacking an unambiguous match to a single V gene segment. In an earlier analysis of a few hundred of the donors, V segments were called functional above 56.7% productive rearrangements and were called segregating when the between-donor standard deviation exceeded 5%. A statistical classification framework was built for diagnosing cytomegalovirus status from the catalog of TCR beta chain sequences. In a later analysis, V and J genes were assigned by comparing TCR nucleotide sequences against IMGT/GENE-DB human TR gene sequences. A later analysis assigned CDR3 sequences and most-parsimonious VDJ recombination scenarios with the TCRdist pipeline. In a later analysis, each TCR beta chain was defined by its CDR3 amino acid sequence together with its V-gene family, and reads without a unique V-gene family were excluded. To address suspected cross-contamination and a sequencing artifact, a later analysis removed around 590 highly shared, low-generation-probability nucleotide sequences. A later analysis calculated a clonal expansion index for each public chain from normalized within-repertoire ranks of inferred template counts. Generation probabilities in a later analysis came from a VDJ recombination model fitted to out-of-frame rearrangements, and those results were checked against IGoR. Hypergeometric tests were used in a later analysis to score TCR-TCR, TCR-HLA and TCR-CMV co-occurrence, with a repertoire-size bias correction applied to the TCR pairs. In a later analysis, false discovery rates were estimated by permuting HLA or CMV assignments 20 times. In a later analysis, co-occurring TCRs were grouped using DBSCAN, and TCRdist sequence similarity was added for clustering within HLA-allele-positive subsets. Co-occurrence clustering excluded repertoires with fewer than 30,000 or more than 120,000 public chains, plus five with anomalous nucleotide sharing. TCRdb took over this immuneACCESS table, retaining in-frame rearrangements with V and J assigned. Such tables are incomplete; in checked studies, under half of the missing clones stem from an unresolved V gene, and the remainder is unexplained. V, J and clone size are those of that table, while D and trimming were read from the DNA. For this sample the table gives hundreds of thousands of clones, of which under 80% were detected only once. Of the sample, over 2% is held by the ten largest clones.

The sample consisted of PBMCs. This chain is built from TRBV6-4 and TRBJ1-5, with TRBD1 identical over 8 junction bases. This clonotype was sampled from a female donor in good health and CMV-seronegative. The DNA is TGTGCCAGCAGTGAGGGCGAGCGGGACAGGTTGTACAGCAATCAGCCCCAGCATTTT. It translates to CASSEGERDRLYSNQPQHF.